Described below is a single TCR beta chain sequence and its context. Nominally healthy donors were sampled, though unrecorded immune exposures were likely. The data were obtained in a study of cytomegalovirus exposure and HLA in healthy donors. Looking at the study overall: Falling in the Caucasian-associated ancestry cluster were approximately 84% of 398 genotyped donors.

CDR1 and CDR2 (germline): LNHNV, YYDKDF (reference sequence). There are 12 residues in the CDR3. The germline V and J ends were trimmed by 6 bases and 8 bases, with 11 bases remaining between them. The PCR ran on 60 Vbeta and 13 Jbeta primers. The repertoire was sequenced with immunoSEQ multiplex PCR; TCRdb's copy has only in-frame clones and lacks some. Of under 150,000 clones in the sample, under 80% were seen once. Sequencing was carried out using PBMCs. The TCR sequence derives from a woman aged 50 to 60 in good health and CMV-seropositive. The gene calls are TRBV15 and TRBJ2-1; no reliable D call. CDR3 sequence: CATSRLRHEQFF. CDR3 coding DNA: TGTGCCACCAGTCGACTGCGGCATGAGCAGTTCTTC.